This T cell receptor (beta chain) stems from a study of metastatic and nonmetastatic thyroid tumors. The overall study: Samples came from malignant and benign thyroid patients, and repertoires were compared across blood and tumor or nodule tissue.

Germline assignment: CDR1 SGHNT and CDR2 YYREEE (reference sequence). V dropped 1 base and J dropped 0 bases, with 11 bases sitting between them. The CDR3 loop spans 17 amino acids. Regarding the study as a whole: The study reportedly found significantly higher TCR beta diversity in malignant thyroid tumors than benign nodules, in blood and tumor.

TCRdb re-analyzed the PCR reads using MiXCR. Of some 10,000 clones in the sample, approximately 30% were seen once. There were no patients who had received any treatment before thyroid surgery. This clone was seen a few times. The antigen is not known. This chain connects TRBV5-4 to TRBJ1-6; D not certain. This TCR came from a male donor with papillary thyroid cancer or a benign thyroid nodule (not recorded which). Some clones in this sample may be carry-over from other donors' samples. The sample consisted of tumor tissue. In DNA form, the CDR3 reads TGTGCCAGCAGCTTGAATATGGAGAGCTCCTATAATTCACCCCTCCACTTT. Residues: CASSLNMESSYNSPLHF.